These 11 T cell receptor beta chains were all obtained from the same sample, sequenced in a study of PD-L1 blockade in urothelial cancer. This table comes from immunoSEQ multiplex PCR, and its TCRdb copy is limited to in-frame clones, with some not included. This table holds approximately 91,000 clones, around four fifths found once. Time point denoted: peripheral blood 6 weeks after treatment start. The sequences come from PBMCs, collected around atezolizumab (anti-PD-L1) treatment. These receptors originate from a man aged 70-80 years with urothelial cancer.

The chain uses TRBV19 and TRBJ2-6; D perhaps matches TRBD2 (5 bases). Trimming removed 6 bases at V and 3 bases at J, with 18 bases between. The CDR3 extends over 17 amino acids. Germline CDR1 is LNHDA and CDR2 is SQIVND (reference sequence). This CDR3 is CASSGRQITSGANVLTF. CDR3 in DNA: TGTGCCAGTAGCGGACGGCAGATTACTAGTGGGGCCAACGTCCTGACTTTC.

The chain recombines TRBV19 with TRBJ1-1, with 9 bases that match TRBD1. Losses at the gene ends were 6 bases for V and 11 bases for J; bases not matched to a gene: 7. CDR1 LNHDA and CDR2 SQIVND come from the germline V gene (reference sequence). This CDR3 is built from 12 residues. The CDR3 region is CASSSQGAFAFF. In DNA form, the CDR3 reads TGTGCCAGTAGCTCACAGGGGGCATTCGCTTTCTTT.

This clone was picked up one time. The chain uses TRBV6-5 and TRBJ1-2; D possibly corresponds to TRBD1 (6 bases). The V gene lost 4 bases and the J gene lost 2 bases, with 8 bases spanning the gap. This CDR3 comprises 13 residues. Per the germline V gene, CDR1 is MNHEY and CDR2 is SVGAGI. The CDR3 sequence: CASSLTGNYGYTF. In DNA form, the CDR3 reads TGTGCCAGCAGTTTGACAGGCAACTATGGCTACACCTTC.

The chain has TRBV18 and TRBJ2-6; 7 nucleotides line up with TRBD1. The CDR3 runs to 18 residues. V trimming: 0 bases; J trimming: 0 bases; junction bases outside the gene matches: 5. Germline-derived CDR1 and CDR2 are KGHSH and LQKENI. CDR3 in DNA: TGTGCCAGCTCACCACCGGGACAGTACATCTCTGGGGCCAACGTCCTGACTTTC. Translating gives CASSPPGQYISGANVLTF. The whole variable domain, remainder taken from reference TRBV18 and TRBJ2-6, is NAGVMQNPRHLVRRRGQEARLRCSPMKGHSHVYWYRQLPEEGLKFMVYLQKENIIDESGMPKERFSAEFPKEGPSILRIQQVVRGDSAAYFCASSPPGQYISGANVLTFGAGSRLTVL.

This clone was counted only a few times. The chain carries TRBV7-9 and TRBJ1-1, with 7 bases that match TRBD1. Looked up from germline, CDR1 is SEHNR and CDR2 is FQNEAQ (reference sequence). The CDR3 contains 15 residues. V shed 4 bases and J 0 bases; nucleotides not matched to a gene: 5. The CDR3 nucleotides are TGTGCCAGCAGCTCCCGAGGGGGCATGAACACTGAAGCTTTCTTT. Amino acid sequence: CASSSRGGMNTEAFF.

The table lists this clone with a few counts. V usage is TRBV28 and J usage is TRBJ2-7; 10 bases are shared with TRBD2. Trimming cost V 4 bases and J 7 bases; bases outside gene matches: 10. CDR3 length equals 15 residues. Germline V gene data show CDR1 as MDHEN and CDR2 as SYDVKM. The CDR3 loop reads CASSSFGRAGGEQYF. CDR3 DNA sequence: TGTGCCAGCAGTTCCTTCGGGCGAGCGGGAGGGGAGCAGTACTTC. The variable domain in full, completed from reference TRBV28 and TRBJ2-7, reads DVKVTQSSRYLVKRTGEKVFLECVQDMDHENMFWYRQDPGLGLRLIYFSYDVKMKEKGDIPEGYSVSREKKERFSLILESASTNQTSMYLCASSSFGRAGGEQYFGPGTRLTVT.

The CDR3 DNA reads TGTGCCAGCAGCCCGGGACACTCCATTACCTCTGGAAACACCATATATTTT. Protein sequence: CASSPGHSITSGNTIYF. The J gene is TRBJ1-3, the V gene TRBV9; D might be TRBD1 (6 bases). CDR3 length equals 17 residues. Trimming removed 4 bases from V and 0 bases from J, with 17 bases in between. Germline CDR1 and CDR2: SGDLS and YYNGEE.

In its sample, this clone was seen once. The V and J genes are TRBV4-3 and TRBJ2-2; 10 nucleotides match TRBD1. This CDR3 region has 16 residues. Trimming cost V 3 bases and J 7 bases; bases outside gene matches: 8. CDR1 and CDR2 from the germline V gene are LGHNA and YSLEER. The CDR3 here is CASSQSGTGANGELFF. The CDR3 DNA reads TGCGCCAGCAGCCAGTCCGGGACAGGGGCTAACGGGGAGCTGTTTTTT.

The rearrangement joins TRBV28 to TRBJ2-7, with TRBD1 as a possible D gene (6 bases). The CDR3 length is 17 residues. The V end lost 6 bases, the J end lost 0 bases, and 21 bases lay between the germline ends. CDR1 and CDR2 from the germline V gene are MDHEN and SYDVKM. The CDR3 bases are TGTGCCAGCAGACAACCCGCACGGACAGTTAGCTCCTACGAGCAGTACTTC. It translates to CASRQPARTVSSYEQYF.

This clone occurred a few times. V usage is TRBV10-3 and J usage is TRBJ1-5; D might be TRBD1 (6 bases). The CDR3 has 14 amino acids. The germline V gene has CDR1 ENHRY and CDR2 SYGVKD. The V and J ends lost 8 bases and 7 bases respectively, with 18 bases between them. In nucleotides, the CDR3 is TGTGCCATCGGGTTGGAACAGGGCGGCCAGCCCCAGCATTTT. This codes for CAIGLEQGGQPQHF.

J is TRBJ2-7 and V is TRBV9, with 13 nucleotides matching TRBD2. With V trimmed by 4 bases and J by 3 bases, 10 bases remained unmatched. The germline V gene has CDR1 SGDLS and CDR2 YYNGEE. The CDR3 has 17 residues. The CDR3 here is CASSTSLAGGSSYEQYF. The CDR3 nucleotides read TGTGCCAGCAGCACCTCACTAGCGGGGGGGTCAAGCTACGAGCAGTACTTC.